These T cell receptor beta chains were read from a single sample in a study of blood T cell repertoires in COVID-19. TCRdb keeps only in-frame clones here, not all; method: immunoSEQ multiplex PCR. The sample has some 40,000 clones, more than 80% seen once. The sequencing input was peripheral blood. Receptors were obtained from a man aged 60 to 69 in a cohort sampled during active COVID-19. Both conserved end residues are trimmed from each CDR3. Only some rows state a clone size, as once, few, many or a class for expanded clones.

v_gene	abundance	j_gene	CDR3aa
TRBV6-5	NA	TRBJ1-1	ASSPPGAPRAF
TRBV9	NA	TRBJ2-1	ASSVVASGYNEQF
TRBV3-1/TRBV3-2	NA	TRBJ2-3	ASSPSRGTDTQY
TRBV27	NA	TRBJ1-2	ASRGDRAGYT
TRBV21-1	NA	TRBJ2-7	ASSKDGSGSFLRCYEQY
TRBV6-5	NA	TRBJ2-7	ASSYDLAGSYEQY
TRBV11-2	NA	TRBJ2-7	ASSLVGQGSYEQY
TRBV9	NA	TRBJ2-5	ASSVQLGEAGGATQY
TRBV20-1	NA	TRBJ2-7	SAREGAEQY
TRBV9	few	TRBJ2-2	ASSGGDSRGPGELF
TRBV11-2	few	TRBJ1-1	ASDRVRGTEAF
TRBV4-1	NA	TRBJ2-7	ASSQDNRGGNEQY
TRBV2	once	TRBJ1-4	ASSEQGQGNEKLF
TRBV6-6	NA	TRBJ2-2	ASGGGNTGELF
TRBV7-2	NA	TRBJ2-2	ASARTSGGIGELF
TRBV27	NA	TRBJ2-7	ASSLITPTSGSGEQY
TRBV6-5	NA	TRBJ2-2	ASSPSASGRRELF
TRBV28	NA	TRBJ2-1	ASTLAGRAYNEQF
TRBV5-1	once	TRBJ2-5	ASGGAGGSQETQY
TRBV27	NA	TRBJ1-4	ASSRSWREKLF
TRBV10-1	NA	TRBJ2-7	ASSESARSEQY
TRBV12-3/TRBV12-4	medium-sized	TRBJ1-6	ASSLSRSPLH
TRBV29-1	NA	TRBJ1-2	SGFSGTENYGYT
TRBV7-2	NA	TRBJ1-5	ASSLDTGSRQPQH
TRBV27	NA	TRBJ2-2	ASRRTGGSNTGELF
TRBV7-8	NA	TRBJ1-5	ASSPTGVGNYPQH
TRBV4-3	NA	TRBJ1-2	ASSQDRQGGYT
TRBV28	NA	TRBJ2-7	ASSNRQGDEQY
TRBV4-1	NA	TRBJ2-2	ASSQPTGTGYGTGELF
TRBV14	NA	TRBJ1-1	ASSRKRQGAITEAF
TRBV18	NA	TRBJ1-2	ASSPRDRVDGYT
TRBV3-1/TRBV3-2	once	TRBJ2-6	ASSQAGSGANVLT
TRBV4-2	NA	TRBJ2-7	ASSREAVAGGSSYEQY
TRBV10-2	NA	TRBJ2-1	ASSDGAGGTFNEQF
TRBV10-3	NA	TRBJ1-2	AISGGRSCT
TRBV28	NA	TRBJ1-1	ASSSSQNTEAF
TRBV5-1	NA	TRBJ2-3	ASSLLAELTDTQY
TRBV6-5	NA	TRBJ2-5	ASSQGGAGSETQY
TRBV20-1	NA	TRBJ2-5	SASRQTAETQY
TRBV27	few	TRBJ2-7	ASSLSQGGIEQY
TRBV7-8	NA	TRBJ1-2	ASSARGMYYGYT
TRBV11-2	NA	TRBJ1-1	ASSLDRNTEAF
TRBV5-1	NA	TRBJ2-3	ASSWGGQSTDTQY
TRBV19	NA	TRBJ2-5	ASRPTGGLETQY
TRBV6-6	NA	TRBJ2-3	ASSYTQLASDTQY
TRBV6-5	NA	TRBJ2-3	ASSSTSSGTDTQY